This TCR beta chain emerged from a study of monozygotic twins with inflammatory bowel disease (dated by TCRdb to 2018 to 2020). General notes on the study: A total of roughly 28 monozygotic twin pairs were included in the full study, comprising nine German pairs (four IBD-concordant, five IBD-discordant) and 19 IBD-discordant Danish pairs. The search for disease-associated traits relied mainly on comparing, within discordant pairs, IBD patients with their genetically identical healthy co-twins. Each individual had, on average, about 151 000 unique TCRalpha sequences and 181 000 unique TCRbeta sequences available for analysis. Paper-wide results and their limitations: Differing immunosuppressive treatments among patients may have added background noise and inter-individual variability to the repertoires. The analysis was unable to tell apart different T cell subtypes. Measured by the inverse Simpson index, TCRbeta repertoire diversity was lower in IBD patients than in their healthy co-twins. No single strong signal or clonotype linked to IBD turned up in the results, so the idea that one exists was not supported. Compared with healthy twins, IBD patients had fewer clonotypes in common with other individuals, a difference most pronounced in patients showing signs of disease activity. Repertoire similarity did not differ between concordant and discordant twins, which could be due to limited statistical power.

As regards this clonotype: Its binding antigen is unknown.

Libraries were constructed by 5' RACE. Each TCR library was prepared from about 4,000 ng of total RNA. For each sample, cDNA synthesis was carried out in eight separate reactions using SMARTScribe reverse transcriptase. During cDNA synthesis, unique molecular identifiers containing a 6-nucleotide sample barcode were introduced by template switching. Two nested PCRs of approximately 16 and 9 cycles amplified the TCRalpha and TCRbeta cDNA, and bead purification followed each PCR. Before amplification, cDNA was treated with uracil DNA-glycosylase and purified using the QIAquick PCR purification kit. The second PCR added Illumina TruSeq-compatible adapters along with sample-specific barcodes. Library quality and concentration were checked on TapeStation and Qubit, and libraries were pooled at around 4.9 ng each. Pooled libraries were sequenced on an Illumina HiSeq2500 single-index Rapid Run with 2 x 100 bp reads and custom sequencing primers. Under the source paper's analysis protocol: PCR and sequencing errors were corrected by UMI-based consensus assembly using MiGEC version 1.2.6. MiXCR version 2.1.1 was used for V(D)J alignment, clonotype assembly and CDR3 extraction. To normalise gene usage, clonotype sharing and MAIT/NKT TCR abundance, the analysis used the top 1000, 10 000 and 20 000 clonotypes per sample. After downsampling to 27 000 UMIs, diversity was calculated as the inverse Simpson index using the vegan R package. Paired Mann-Whitney U tests were applied to discordant twin pairs, and Benjamini-Hochberg correction was used for multiple testing. The reads, reprocessed by TCRdb, yield one row per CDR3 protein sequence and no DNA. These V and J calls originate from TCRdb's pipeline instead of the authors' own analysis. The sample's own table lists over 150,000 distinct CDR3 sequences. Jointly, the top ten make up 2.4% of the sample.

From each donor, an approximately 2.5 ml peripheral blood sample was collected into PAXgene tubes and kept at -80 degrees C. Without any T cell sorting, total RNA was extracted from whole blood using the PAXgene blood miRNA kit on an automated QIAcube. Deep TCRalpha and TCRbeta repertoire profiling with unique molecular barcoding was performed on peripheral blood of monozygotic twin pairs concordant or discordant for inflammatory bowel disease. For every twin pair, smoking habits were documented, and each individual was categorised as a current, former or never smoker. CDR1 and CDR2 were assigned from the germline V gene as SGHTA and FQGNSA. Including the terminal cysteine and phenylalanine, the CDR3 comprises 13 residues. Only the protein is on record.

The source material was blood. The TCR comes from a human donor with ulcerative colitis or Crohn's disease, or a healthy co-twin of an affected twin (not recorded which). This sequence uses TRBV7-2 and TRBJ2-7; TCRdb's D call of TRBD2 is untestable without DNA. The CDR3 is CASSPSRLYEQYF.